This T cell receptor (beta chain) was profiled in a study of blood T cell repertoires in COVID-19. V dropped 5 bases and J dropped 0; count of bases not matched to a gene: 9. The CDR3 loop spans 17 amino acids. Germline-derived CDR1 and CDR2 are SGHVS and FQNEAQ. Sequencing used immunoSEQ multiplex PCR; TCRdb keeps in-frame clones, though not all of them. The table shows tens of thousands of clones, with about 86% occurring only once. This TCR came from a woman older than 75 with active or convalescent COVID-19. The chain recombines TRBV7-8 with TRBJ1-3, with TRBD1 identical over 8 bases. The sample consisted of peripheral blood. DNA of the CDR3: TGTGCCAGCAGCATACGACAGGGGATCATCTCTGGAAACACCATATATTTT. This encodes CASSIRQGIISGNTIYF.